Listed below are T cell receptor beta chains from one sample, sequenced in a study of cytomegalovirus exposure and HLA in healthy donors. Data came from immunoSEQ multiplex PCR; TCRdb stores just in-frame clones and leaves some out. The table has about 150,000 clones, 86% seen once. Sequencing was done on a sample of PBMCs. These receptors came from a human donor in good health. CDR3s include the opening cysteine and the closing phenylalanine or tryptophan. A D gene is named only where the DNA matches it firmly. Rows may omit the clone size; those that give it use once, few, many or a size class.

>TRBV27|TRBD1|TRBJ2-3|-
TGTGCCAGCAGACCCCTTCGTCCGGGACAGCTATACACATATACGCAGTATTTT
CASRPLRPGQLYTYTQYF
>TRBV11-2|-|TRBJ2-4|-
TGTGCCAGCAGCGCCTGGCACTTGCGGGACCGAGGAAACATTCAGTACTTC
CASSAWHLRDRGNIQYF
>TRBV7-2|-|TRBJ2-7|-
TGTGCCAGCAGCTTAAGAGGGCCCGCCTACGAGCAGTACTTC
CASSLRGPAYEQYF
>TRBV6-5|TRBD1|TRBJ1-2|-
TGTGCCAGCAGCCCACAGGGGAACGATGGCTACACCTTC
CASSPQGNDGYTF
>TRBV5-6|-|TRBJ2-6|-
TGTGCCAGCAGCTATACAGGGTCTGGGGCCAACGTCCTGACTTTC
CASSYTGSGANVLTF
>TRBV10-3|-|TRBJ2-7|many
TGTGCCATCGCCGTAGAGTACGAGCAGTACTTC
CAIAVEYEQYF
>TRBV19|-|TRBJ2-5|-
TGTGCCAGTAGTATAACGCCGGGAGAAGAGACCCAGTACTTC
CASSITPGEETQYF
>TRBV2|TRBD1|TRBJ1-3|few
TGTGCCAGCAGCGGACAGGCGTCTGGAAACACCATATATTTT
CASSGQASGNTIYF
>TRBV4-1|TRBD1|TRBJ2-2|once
TGCGCCAGCAGCCAAGGGGCGGGACAGGGATTCACCGGGGAGCTGTTTTTT
CASSQGAGQGFTGELFF
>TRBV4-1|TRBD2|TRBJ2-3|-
TGCGCCAGCTCGGAGAGGGAGCGGGGGACCACAGATACGCAGTATTTT
CASSERERGTTDTQYF
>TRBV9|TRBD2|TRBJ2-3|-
TGTGCCAGCAGCTTCGGACTAGTCACAGATACGCAGTATTTT
CASSFGLVTDTQYF
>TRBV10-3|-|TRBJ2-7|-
TGTGCCATCACCCCCACCGGGGACTCCTACGAGCAGTACTTC
CAITPTGDSYEQYF
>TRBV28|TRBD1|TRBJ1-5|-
TGTGCCAGCAGCCACAATGACAGGGGCCAGCCCCAGCATTTT
CASSHNDRGQPQHF
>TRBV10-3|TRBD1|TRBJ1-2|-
TGTGCCATCGGGACAGTGGATAGTGGCTACACCTTC
CAIGTVDSGYTF
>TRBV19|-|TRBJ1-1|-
TGTGCCAGTAGTACCACAGGGATCAGGAGCACTGAAGCTTTCTTT
CASSTTGIRSTEAFF
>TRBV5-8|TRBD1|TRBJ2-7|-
TGTGCCAGCAGCTTGTGGGACAGGGGGTTTAGCTCCTACGAGCAGTACTTC
CASSLWDRGFSSYEQYF
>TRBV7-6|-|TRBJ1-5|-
TGTGCCAGCAGCTTATTATCCCACCTGCAGAACGAATTTCAGCCCCAGCATTTT
CASSLLSHLQNEFQPQHF
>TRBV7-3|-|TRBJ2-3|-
TGTGCCAGCAGCTCCCTTGGAGCTAGCACAGATACGCAGTATTTT
CASSSLGASTDTQYF
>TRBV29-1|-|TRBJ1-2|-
TGCAGCGTTGAGGGGGGGGGCACTAACTATGGCTACACCTTC
CSVEGGGTNYGYTF
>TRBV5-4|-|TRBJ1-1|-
TGTGCCAGCAGCTCCCCGGGGCAGGGGAAAGCTTTCTTT
CASSSPGQGKAFF
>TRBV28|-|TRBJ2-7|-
TGTGCCAGCAGCCCCCTCTCCTACGAGCAGTACTTC
CASSPLSYEQYF
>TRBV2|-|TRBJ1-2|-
TGTGCCAGCAGTGCCCTCTTGGTTGTAAGGAGAGCTAACTATGGCTACACCTTC
CASSALLVVRRANYGYTF
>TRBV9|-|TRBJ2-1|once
TGTGCCAGCAGCGTAGGCACTAGCTCCTACAATGAGCAGTTCTTC
CASSVGTSSYNEQFF
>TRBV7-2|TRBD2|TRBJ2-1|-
TGTGCCAGCAGCTTAGTAGGACTAGCGGGGGCCAATGAGCAGTTCTTC
CASSLVGLAGANEQFF
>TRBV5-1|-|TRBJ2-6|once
TGCGCCAGCATTGAGGTACCCTCTGGGGCCAACGTCCTGACTTTC
CASIEVPSGANVLTF
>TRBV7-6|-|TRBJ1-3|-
TGTGCCAGCAGCTTCGCGGACAACTCTGGAAACACCATATATTTT
CASSFADNSGNTIYF
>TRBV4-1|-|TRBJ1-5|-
TGCGCCAGCCGGGAACAGACGGTACGAGACAATCAGCCCCAGCATTTT
CASREQTVRDNQPQHF
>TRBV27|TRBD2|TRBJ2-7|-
TGTGCCAGCAGTGGGGGGGAGGCCTACGAGCAGTACTTC
CASSGGEAYEQYF
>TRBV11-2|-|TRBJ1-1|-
TGTGCCAGCAGCATCAACAGGGTCTCGGCTTTCTTT
CASSINRVSAFF
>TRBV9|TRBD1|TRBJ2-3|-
TGTGCCAGCAGCGTAGGGTCGGGACAGGGTAAAGATACGCAGTATTTT
CASSVGSGQGKDTQYF
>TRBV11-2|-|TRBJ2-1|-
TGTGCCAGCAGCTCCCGAGGGGGTCTCTCCTACAATGAGCAGTTCTTC
CASSSRGGLSYNEQFF
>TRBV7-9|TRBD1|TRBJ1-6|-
TGTGCCAGCAGCCCCCGACAGGGCAATAATTCACCCCTCCACTTT
CASSPRQGNNSPLHF
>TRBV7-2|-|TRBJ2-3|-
TGTGCCAGCAGCTACCGCCGACAGTCCGATACGCAGTATTTT
CASSYRRQSDTQYF
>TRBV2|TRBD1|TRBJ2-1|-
TGTGCCAGCATATTGGGGGGACAGGGTTCCGATGAGCAGTTCTTC
CASILGGQGSDEQFF
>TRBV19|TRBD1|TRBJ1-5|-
TGTGCCAGTAGCTGGGGGACAGGTGCCCGGCCCCAGCATTTT
CASSWGTGARPQHF
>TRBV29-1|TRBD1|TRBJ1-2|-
TGCAGCGTTGAAGACCGGATGGGGGCAGGGGGTATCGGCTACACCTTC
CSVEDRMGAGGIGYTF
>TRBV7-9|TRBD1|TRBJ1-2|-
TGTGCCAGCAGCTTCGAACGGGACAGGGGGGGTGGCTACACCTTC
CASSFERDRGGGYTF
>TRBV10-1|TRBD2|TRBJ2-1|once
TGCGCCAGCAGTGAGTCCTCTTTAGCGGGAGTCTCCTACAATGAGCAGTTCTTC
CASSESSLAGVSYNEQFF
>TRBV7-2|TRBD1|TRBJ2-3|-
TGTGCCAGCAGCTTAATGGGACAGGGAGCAGATACGCAGTATTTT
CASSLMGQGADTQYF
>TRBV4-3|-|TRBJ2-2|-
TGCGCCAGCAGCCAGAGGAGGGGTGGTACCGGGGAGCTGTTTTTT
CASSQRRGGTGELFF
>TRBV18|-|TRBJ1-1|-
TGTGCCAGCTTGGCGGCCAGGGACACTGAAGCTTTCTTT
CASLAARDTEAFF
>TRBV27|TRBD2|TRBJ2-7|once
TGTGCCAGCAGTTTACGAAGCGGGACCCTAAAGTACGAGCAGTACTTC
CASSLRSGTLKYEQYF
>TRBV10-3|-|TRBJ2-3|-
TGTGCCATCATGCCAGGCAGCACAGATACGCAGTATTTT
CAIMPGSTDTQYF
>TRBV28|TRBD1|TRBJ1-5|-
TGTGCCAGCAGTTTCTCACCGGGAAGGACAGGGCGATTGCAGCCCCAGCATTTT
CASSFSPGRTGRLQPQHF
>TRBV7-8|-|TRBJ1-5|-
TGTGCCAGCAGCTTAGATCGGTTAAATCAGCCCCAGCATTTT
CASSLDRLNQPQHF
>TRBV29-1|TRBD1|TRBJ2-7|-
TGCAGCGTCCGGACAGGGTACGAGCAGTACTTC
CSVRTGYEQYF
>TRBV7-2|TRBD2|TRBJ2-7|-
TGTGCCAGCAGCTCGCATAGCGGGGGGGCGCCGCGCTCCTACGAGCAGTACTTC
CASSSHSGGAPRSYEQYF
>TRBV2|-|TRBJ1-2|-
TGTGCCACAAGTCGAGCAGGGGTCGGCTACACCTTC
CATSRAGVGYTF
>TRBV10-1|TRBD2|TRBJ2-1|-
TGCGCCAGCAGTGACCGACTAGCGGGCCGCAATGAGCAGTTCTTC
CASSDRLAGRNEQFF
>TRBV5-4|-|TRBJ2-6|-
TGTGCCAGCAGCGCGGGTTTGTGGGCCTCTGGGGCCAACGTCCTGACTTTC
CASSAGLWASGANVLTF
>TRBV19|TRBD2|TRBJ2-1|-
TGTGCCAGTAGTAACCGGGGCGGGAGAGTCTTGAATGAGCAGTTCTTC
CASSNRGGRVLNEQFF
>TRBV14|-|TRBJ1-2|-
TGTGCCAGCAGCCAAGATCGGGGATACTATGGCTACACCTTC
CASSQDRGYYGYTF
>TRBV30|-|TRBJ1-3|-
TGTGCCTGGAGCACAGGGAGCTCTGGAAACACCATATATTTT
CAWSTGSSGNTIYF
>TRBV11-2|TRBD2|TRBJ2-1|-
TGTGCCAGCAGCTTCGCGGGAGGTTCCTACAATGAGCAGTTCTTC
CASSFAGGSYNEQFF
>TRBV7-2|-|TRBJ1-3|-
TGTGCCAGCAGCTTAGGTCGGACAGTAGCCGGAAACACCATATATTTT
CASSLGRTVAGNTIYF
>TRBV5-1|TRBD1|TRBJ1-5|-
TGCGCCAGCAGCTTATCGACAGGGGGAAATCAGCCCCAGCATTTT
CASSLSTGGNQPQHF
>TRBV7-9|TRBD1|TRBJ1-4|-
TGTGCCAGCAGCTTAGGGACAGGGGGTGAAAAACTGTTTTTT
CASSLGTGGEKLFF
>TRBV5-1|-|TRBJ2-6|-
TGCGCCAGCAGCAACTCCTCTGGGGCCAACGTCCTGACTTTC
CASSNSSGANVLTF
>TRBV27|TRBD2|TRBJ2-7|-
TGTGCCAGCAGTTTTGACGGCGGGAGCTACGAGCAGTACTTC
CASSFDGGSYEQYF
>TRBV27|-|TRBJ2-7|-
TGTGCCAGCAGTTTTGATAAAACCGAGGAGCAGTACTTC
CASSFDKTEEQYF